This record concerns one T cell receptor (beta chain) sequence. These data come from a study of control samples from healthy donors and cancer patients. TCRdb's table, derived via immunoSEQ multiplex PCR, lists solely in-frame clones and lacks some. This table holds 75,000 to 100,000 clones, 80% to 95% found once. The CDR3 runs to 14 residues. V lost 6 bases and J lost 4; bases outside the gene matches: 8. Germline V gene lookup returns CDR1 MDHEN and CDR2 SYDVKM. Sample: blood. The rearrangement links TRBV28 to TRBJ1-2; TRBD1 agrees at 7 bases. This clonotype originated in a human donor in good health. The donor label of this sample is uncertain. The CDR3 DNA sequence: TGTGCCAGCAGCACAGGGGCTGACAGCTATGGCTACACCTTC. Translated, it gives CASSTGADSYGYTF.